This TCR beta chain was found in a study of persistence of HIV-infected CD4 T cells. Germline V gene sequence: CDR1 KGHSH, CDR2 LQKENI. V shed 5 bases, J shed 1 base, and the junction held 8 bases outside the gene matches. There are 16 residues in the CDR3. A note on this clone: Its target is unknown.

The immunoSEQ assay was version 4, run in survey mode. Sequenced by immunoSEQ multiplex PCR; TCRdb stores in-frame clones only, minus some. The repertoire holds 25,000 to 35,000 clones, with roughly four fifths as singletons. The stimulus was lysate of CMV-infected fibroblasts, approximately 9.6 ug/mL. Sorted nonresponding memory CD4+ T cells were CD40L-negative, CD69-negative, CD45RO-high. The rearrangement joins TRBV18 to TRBJ2-3; TRBD2 aligns across 8 bases. The TCR originated in an adult man with HIV who was CMV-seropositive. The starting material was CD4+ T cells sorted from PBMCs after approximately 19-hour stimulation, obtained from a patient who received antiretroviral therapy. The CDR3 DNA is TGTGCCAGCTCATCTTTTCGGGGGGGCGGCACAGATACGCAGTATTTT. Amino acid sequence: CASSSFRGGGTDTQYF.